This T cell receptor beta chain was sequenced for a study of CD8+CD57+ T cells in acquired aplastic anemia. Turning to the study itself: DNA from sorted CD4+ and CD8+ cells averaged roughly 3.2 ug.

A remark on this clonotype: Its antigen is unknown. Germline and junction disagree at one end, which may indicate a read error.

Genomic DNA constituted the template upon which TCR beta VDJ and CDR3 profiling was performed. TCRdb passed the reads through MiXCR, listing each CDR3 protein once. The sample records about 270,000 distinct CDR3 sequences, less than 85% being singletons. Findings and caveats of the study: Significant differences in CD8+ Simpson's diversity were not observed between patients and controls. A set of about 30 CD8+ CDR3 sequences was shared between patients and controls, and these sequences appeared highly expressed in patients.

Sequencing was done on patients that had shown CD8+CD57+ cell expansion by flow cytometry. The blood sampling took place in patients who had so far received no therapy. The CDR3 spans 14 residues. CDR1 SNHLY and CDR2 FYNNEI come from the germline V gene. The chain employs TRBV2 and TRBJ2-7; D tentatively fits TRBD1 or TRBD2 (5 bases each). This sequence was found in a human donor with aplastic anemia. The sequenced sample was sorted CD4+, CD8+, or CD8+CD57+ T cells (not recorded which) from PBMCs. The chain's CDR3 is CAGSVGAPTYEQYF. The CDR3 DNA sequence: TGTGCCGGCAGTGTCGGGGCCCCAACCTACGAGCAGTACTTC.